This TCR beta chain stems from a study of tumor-infiltrating lymphocytes in oesophageal squamous cell carcinoma. Of note for this clonotype: One end of the junction fails to match germline, which may point to a read error.

Looked up from germline, CDR1 is MDHEN and CDR2 is SYDVKM. The CDR3 is 15 residues long. TCRdb itself ran the PCR reads through MiXCR, one entry per CDR3 protein. Counted here are 15,000 to 20,000 distinct CDR3 sequences, 50% occurring once; the ten biggest clones make up roughly 17%. This receptor was obtained from a male donor with esophageal squamous cell carcinoma. The sequencing sample was made of esophageal tumor tissue. This sequence joins TRBV28 and TRBJ2-1, with D hard to call. CDR3 in amino acids: CASSPGASHNSPLHF. The CDR3 DNA sequence: TGTGCCAGCAGCCCAGGCGCCAGCCATAATTCACCCCTCCACTTC.